This T cell receptor beta chain was obtained from a study of T cell changes during pregnancy in multiple sclerosis. Assay used: immunoSEQ multiplex PCR; TCRdb lists only in-frame clones, some missing. The sample yields 50,000 or so clones, 85% to 95% seen once. Germline CDR1 reads MRHNA; CDR2 reads SNTAGT. V shed 6 bases and J 8 bases; nucleotides not matched to a gene: 7. The CDR3 covers 13 residues. The chain combines TRBV6-4 with TRBJ2-1, with 7 bases aligning to TRBD1. This material consisted of CD4+ T cells from peripheral blood mononuclear cells, taken in the third trimester of pregnancy. The TCR was taken from a female donor with multiple sclerosis, enrolled in a pregnancy study. CDR3 coding DNA: TGTGCCAGCAGCCCCGAAGGGGGCCATGAGCAGTTCTTC. This codes for CASSPEGGHEQFF.